This T cell receptor (beta chain) was observed in a study of CD8+ T cells in alopecia areata. On the study more broadly: Those patients who were treated received oral tofacitinib, which was given at 5 to 10 mg twice daily for moderate-to-severe alopecia areata. Study conclusions and caveats: Lesional scalp, notably in alopecia totalis/universalis, had clonality above that of normal scalp. Sequences from scalp samples also cover resident alphabeta T cells of normal skin.

This clone turned up a few times. Its target is unknown. Extraction of RNA preceded its reverse transcription into cDNA, which served as the sequencing template. Assay: immunoSEQ multiplex PCR; the TCRdb copy retains only in-frame clones and omits some. This table has a few hundred thousand clones, 67% appearing once. The CDR3 is 14 residues long. V lost 7 bases and J lost 3; bases outside the gene matches: 9. CDR1 and CDR2 from the germline V gene are SQVTM and ANQGSEA. Those with alopecia areata gave lesional scalp punch biopsies and peripheral blood. The input for sequencing was CD4+ T cells sorted from blood, taken at week 0. The origin of this receptor is a human donor with alopecia areata. The chain has TRBV29-1 and TRBJ2-3, with 8 bases identical to TRBD1. The CDR3 DNA reads as TGCAGCGGTAGGACAGGGATTGGAACAGATACGCAGTATTTT. The encoded protein is CSGRTGIGTDTQYF.